The 18 T cell receptor beta chains below all came from one sample that was sequenced in a study of radiation and T cells in renal cell carcinoma. The method was immunoSEQ multiplex PCR; TCRdb's version includes in-frame clones alone and lacks a portion of them. Among roughly 5,600 clones listed, around two thirds were seen once. Treatment of the sample: treatment-naive control, cytoreductive nephrectomy. The specimen comprised tumor tissue, sampled from a patient whose treatment was nephrectomy without radiotherapy. The receptors originated from a human donor with renal cell carcinoma.

Note on this clone: One end of the junction is discordant with germline, which a read error may explain. Different DNA sequences within this sample yield the same CDR3. This rearrangement joins TRBV9 to TRBJ2-5; possibly TRBD1 for D (5 bases). Germline CDR1 is SGDLS and CDR2 is YYNGEE. This CDR3 is built from 14 residues. CDR3 in amino acids: CASSVGQGWETQYF. For the CDR3, the DNA is TGTGCCAGCAGTGTAGGTCAGGGCTGGGAGACCCAGTACTTC. The full variable domain, in which reference TRBV9 and TRBJ2-5 provide the parts outside the CDR3, is DSGVTQTPKHLITATGQRVTLRCSPRSGDLSVYWYQQSLDQGLQFLIQYYNGEERAKGNILERFSAQQFPDLHSELNLSSLELGDSALYFCASSVGQGWETQYFGPGTRLLVL.

This clone appeared a few times. V usage is TRBV7-6 and J usage is TRBJ2-7; 10 bases are shared with TRBD2. This CDR3 comprises 15 residues. V lost 0 bases and J lost 3; bases outside the gene matches: 2. The germline gives CDR1 SGHVS, CDR2 FNYEAQ. CDR3 coding DNA: TGTGCCAGCAGCTTAGCGCGGACTAGCGGCTACGAGCAGTACTTC. This translates into CASSLARTSGYEQYF. The whole variable domain, filled in from reference TRBV7-6 and TRBJ2-7, reads GAGVSQSPRYKVTKRGQDVALRCDPISGHVSLYWYRQALGQGPEFLTYFNYEAQQDKSGLPNDRFSAERPEGSISTLTIQRTEQRDSAMYRCASSLARTSGYEQYFGPGTRLTVT.

This chain joins TRBV28 and TRBJ1-3, with unresolved D. Germline V CDR1 and CDR2: MDHEN, SYDVKM. The CDR3 has 14 amino acids. V lost 9 bases and J 0 bases, leaving 12 bases between the germline ends. CDR3 nucleotide sequence: TGTGCCAGTTCGGACGGAGGCTCTGGAAACACCATATATTTT. Amino acid sequence: CASSDGGSGNTIYF.

This clone is termed medium-sized. The chain joins TRBV4-1 to TRBJ1-5; D remains ambiguous. V lost 1 base to trimming and J lost 4 bases, with 11 bases between them. The CDR3 totals 15 residues. Germline CDR1 and CDR2: MGHRA and YSYEKL. CDR3 sequence (DNA): TGCGCCAGCAGCCAAGGGCCAGGTCCGAATCAGCCCCAGCATTTT. It is translated as CASSQGPGPNQPQHF.

J is TRBJ2-2 and V is TRBV29-1, with D unresolved. Germline V CDR1 and CDR2: SQVTM, ANQGSEA. Trimming removed 1 base from V and 1 base from J, with 7 bases in between. The CDR3 runs to 14 residues. The CDR3 spells CSVEGRQNTGELFF. The CDR3 DNA reads as TGCAGCGTTGAAGGCAGGCAGAACACCGGGGAGCTGTTTTTT.

This clone has only a few counts. The chain carries TRBV19 and TRBJ1-1; possible D gene TRBD1, 5 bases. The CDR3 is 12 residues long. The V end was cut by 3 bases, the J end by 7 bases, with 9 bases between. Per the germline V gene, CDR1 is LNHDA and CDR2 is SQIVND (reference sequence). CDR3 loop: CASSMGDLEAFF. For the CDR3, the DNA is TGTGCCAGTAGTATGGGGGATCTTGAAGCTTTCTTT.

This chain connects TRBV5-1 to TRBJ2-7, with TRBD1 identical over 11 bases. There are 15 residues in the CDR3. From germline, CDR1 is SGHRS and CDR2 YFSETQ. J gave up 4 bases and V 4 bases, and 7 bases lay outside the gene matches. CDR3 sequence (DNA): TGCGCCAGCAGCGCGAGGACAGGGGGCGTTTACGAGCAGTACTTC. This codes for CASSARTGGVYEQYF.

V and J are TRBV28 and TRBJ1-2, with D possibly being TRBD1 (5 bases). There are 15 residues in the CDR3. Germline V CDR1 and CDR2: MDHEN, SYDVKM. V was clipped by 3 bases and J by 4 bases, with 15 bases between them. The CDR3 DNA reads TGTGCCAGCAGTTTGGGGGGGACTCTAGGCTATGGCTACACCTTC. Its protein product is CASSLGGTLGYGYTF.

The chain joins TRBV18 to TRBJ2-7, with a weak D call TRBD1 (6 bases). CDR1 and CDR2 from the germline V gene are KGHSH and LQKENI. V lost 3 bases to trimming and J lost 13 bases, with 25 bases between them. The CDR3 consists of 15 residues. The CDR3 sequence is CASSPNRDTAWVRYF. CDR3 coding DNA: TGTGCCAGCTCACCGAACCGGGACACGGCTTGGGTAAGATACTTC.

V and J are TRBV2 and TRBJ2-2, with D tentatively TRBD2 (5 bases). V was clipped by 8 bases and J by 4 bases, with 11 bases between them. The germline gives CDR1 SNHLY, CDR2 FYNNEI. This CDR3 is 13 amino acids long. The CDR3 DNA reads as TGTGCCAGCGGCGGGTATTTCACCGGGGAGCTGTTTTTT. Protein sequence: CASGGYFTGELFF.

The V call is TRBV10-1, the J call TRBJ2-1; D may be TRBD1 (6 bases). Germline V gene data show CDR1 as WNHNN and CDR2 as SYGVQD (reference sequence). This CDR3 is built from 16 residues. V lost 7 bases, J lost 0 bases, and 16 bases lay in between. The CDR3 spells CASIKTGPRSYNEQFF. The DNA of the CDR3 is TGCGCCAGCATTAAAACAGGGCCCCGCTCCTACAATGAGCAGTTCTTC.

V and J are TRBV6-5 and TRBJ1-6; 9 bases align to TRBD1. The V gene end was trimmed by 6 bases and the J gene end by 6 bases; junction bases not matched to a gene: 3. Germline CDR1 MNHEY, CDR2 SVGAGI. The CDR3 consists of 14 residues. The CDR3 DNA reads as TGTGCCAGCAGGACAGGGGGAGGTAATTCACCCCTCCACTTT. This sequence encodes CASRTGGGNSPLHF.

The chain combines TRBV7-2 with TRBJ2-5; D remains ambiguous. Trimming left V 5 bases short and J 0 bases short, with 19 bases between. The germline V gene encodes CDR1 SGHTA and CDR2 FQGNSA. The CDR3 extends over 17 amino acids. CDR3 in amino acids: CASSNMWEHQYQETQYF. The DNA of the CDR3 is TGTGCCAGCAGCAACATGTGGGAACACCAGTACCAAGAGACCCAGTACTTC. The full variable domain, its missing parts supplied by reference TRBV7-2 and TRBJ2-5, is GAGVSQSPSNKVTEKGKDVELRCDPISGHTALYWYRQSLGQGLEFLIYFQGNSAPDKSGLPSDRFSAERTGGSVSTLTIQRTQQEDSAVYLCASSNMWEHQYQETQYFGPGTRLLVL.

The V and J genes are TRBV6-5 and TRBJ2-2, with TRBD1 matching over 8 bases. The trim removed 6 bases at V and 5 bases at J, leaving 5 bases unmatched. There are 14 residues in the CDR3. Germline assignment: CDR1 MNHEY and CDR2 SVGAGI. CDR3 region: CASSYTGGTGELFF. CDR3 bases: TGTGCCAGCAGCTACACAGGGGGAACCGGGGAGCTGTTTTTT.

The CDR3 is CASSYSRTGDSYEQYF. The CDR3 bases are TGTGCCAGCAGTTACAGCCGGACAGGGGATAGCTACGAGCAGTACTTC. The chain carries TRBV6-5 and TRBJ2-7; TRBD1 agrees at 9 bases. Germline CDR1 is MNHEY and CDR2 is SVGAGI. Trimming cost V 2 bases and J 3 bases; bases outside gene matches: 8. The CDR3 is 16 amino acids.

This chain uses TRBV11-1 with TRBJ1-1, with a possible D match to TRBD1 (5 bases). Germline V CDR1 and CDR2: SGHAT, FQDESV (reference sequence). The CDR3 totals 11 residues. Trimming left V 5 bases short and J 11 bases short, with 12 bases between. In DNA, the CDR3 is TGTGCCAGCAGCCCCCGGGGGACGGCTTTCTTT. Protein sequence: CASSPRGTAFF.

This clone was counted only a few times. V and J are TRBV7-9 and TRBJ1-2; 8 nucleotides agree with TRBD1. V lost 4 bases to trimming and J lost 6 bases; unmatched junction nucleotides: 4. CDR1 is SEHNR, CDR2 FQNEAQ, per germline (reference sequence). The length of the CDR3 is 13 residues. CDR3 coding DNA: TGTGCCAGCAGCTCGACAGGGGACCATGGCTACACCTTC. This gives the protein CASSSTGDHGYTF.

In its sample, this clone ranks as hyperexpanded. V and J are TRBV28 and TRBJ1-1; the D is unclear. This CDR3 is 10 amino acids long. The V gene lost 8 bases and the J gene lost 7 bases, with 8 bases spanning the gap. Germline-derived CDR1 and CDR2 are MDHEN and SYDVKM. Here the CDR3 reads CASLDGEAFF. The CDR3, as DNA: TGTGCCAGCTTGGATGGTGAAGCTTTCTTT.